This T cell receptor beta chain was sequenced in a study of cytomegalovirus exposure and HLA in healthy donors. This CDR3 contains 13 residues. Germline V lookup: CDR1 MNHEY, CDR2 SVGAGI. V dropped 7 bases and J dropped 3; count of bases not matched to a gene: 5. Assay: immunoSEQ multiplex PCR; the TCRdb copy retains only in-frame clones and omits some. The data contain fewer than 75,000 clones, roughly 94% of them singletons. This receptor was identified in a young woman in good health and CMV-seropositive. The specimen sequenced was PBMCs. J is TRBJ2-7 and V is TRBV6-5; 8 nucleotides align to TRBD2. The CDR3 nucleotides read TGTGCCAGCAAGGTAGCGGGACTCTACGAGCAGTACTTC. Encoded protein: CASKVAGLYEQYF.